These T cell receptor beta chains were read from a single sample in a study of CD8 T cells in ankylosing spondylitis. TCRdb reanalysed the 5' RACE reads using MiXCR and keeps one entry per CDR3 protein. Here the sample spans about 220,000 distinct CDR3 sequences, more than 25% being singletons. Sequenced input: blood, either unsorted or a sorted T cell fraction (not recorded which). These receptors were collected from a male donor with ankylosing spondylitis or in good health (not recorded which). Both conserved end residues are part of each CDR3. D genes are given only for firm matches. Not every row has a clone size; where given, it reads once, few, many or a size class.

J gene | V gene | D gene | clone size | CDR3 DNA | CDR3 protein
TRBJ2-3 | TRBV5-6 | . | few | TGTGCCAGCAGCTGGGGCGTCACAGATACGCAGTATTTT | CASSWGVTDTQYF
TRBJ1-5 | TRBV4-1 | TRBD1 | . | TGCGCCAGCAGCCAAGACCGGGGGGACAGTAGCAATCAGCCCCAGCATTTT | CASSQDRGDSSNQPQHF
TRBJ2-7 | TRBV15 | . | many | TGTGCCACCAGCAGAGGTATTGACCTTTTGGCTCACGAGCAGTACTTC | CATSRGIDLLAHEQYF
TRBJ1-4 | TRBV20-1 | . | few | TGCAGTGCTGTGAACAGGGCTCCGGTTTTT | CSAVNRAPVF
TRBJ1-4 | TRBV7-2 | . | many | TGTGCCAGCAGCCCGGACGCCTATGAAAAACTGTTTTTT | CASSPDAYEKLFF
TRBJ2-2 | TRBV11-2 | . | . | TGTGCCAGCAGCTTAGTCGGGGTGGCCACCGGGGAGCTGTTTTTT | CASSLVGVATGELFF
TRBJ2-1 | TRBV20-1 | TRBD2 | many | TGCAGTGCCTTTTCGATTTGGGTAGCGGGGTACAATGAGCAGTTCTTC | CSAFSIWVAGYNEQFF
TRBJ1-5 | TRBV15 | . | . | TGTGCCACCAGCAGACACCGGGACACCGGTCAGCCCCAGCATTTT | CATSRHRDTGQPQHF
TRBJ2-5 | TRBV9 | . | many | TGTGCCAGCAGCGTAGATAGCGGACAGTACCAAGAGACCCAGTACTTC | CASSVDSGQYQETQYF
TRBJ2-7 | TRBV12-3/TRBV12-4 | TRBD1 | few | TGTGCCAGCAGTTTAGCCTCCGGGACAGGCCCCGAGCAGTACTTC | CASSLASGTGPEQYF
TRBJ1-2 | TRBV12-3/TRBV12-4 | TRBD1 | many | TGTGCCAGCGGTAAGGGACAGGGCAATGGCTACACCTTC | CASGKGQGNGYTF
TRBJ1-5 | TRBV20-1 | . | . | TGCAGTGCTAGAGCCTCGACGGTACGGAATCAGCCCCAGCATTTT | CSARASTVRNQPQHF
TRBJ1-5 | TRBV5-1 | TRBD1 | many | TGCGCCAGCAGCTTGGAGGGACAGGCCTATCAGCCCCAGCATTTT | CASSLEGQAYQPQHF
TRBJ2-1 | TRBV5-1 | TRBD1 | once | TGCGCCAGCAGTTTGGGACAGATCATCTACAATGAGCAGTTCTTC | CASSLGQIIYNEQFF
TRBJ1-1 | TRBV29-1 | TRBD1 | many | TGCAGCGTTGCCCAGGGGGCGAACACTGAAGCTTTCTTT | CSVAQGANTEAFF
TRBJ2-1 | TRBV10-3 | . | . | TGTGCCATCAAGGGGGGAGCGGGCTCCTACAATGAGCAGTTCTTC | CAIKGGAGSYNEQFF
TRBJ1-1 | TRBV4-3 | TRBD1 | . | TGCGCCAGCAGCCAAGAGGGGACAGGGCTCACTGAAGCTTTCTTT | CASSQEGTGLTEAFF
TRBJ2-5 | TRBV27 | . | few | TGTGCCAGCAGTCGCACAGGAGAGGCAGAGACCCAGTACTTC | CASSRTGEAETQYF
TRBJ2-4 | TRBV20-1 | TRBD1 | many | TGCAGTGCTCGACAGGGGGCGGAAAACATTCAGTACTTC | CSARQGAENIQYF
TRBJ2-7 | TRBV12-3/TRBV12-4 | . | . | TGTGCCAGCAGTTTGGCAGGGGTGACCCGGAGCTACGAGCAGTACTTC | CASSLAGVTRSYEQYF
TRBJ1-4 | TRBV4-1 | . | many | TGCGCCAGCAGCCAACAACAAGCTCGGACTAATGAAAAACTGTTTTTT | CASSQQQARTNEKLFF
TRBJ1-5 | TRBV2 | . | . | TGTGCCAGCAGTGAACTAGGCAGGGACACTCAGCCCCAGCATTTT | CASSELGRDTQPQHF